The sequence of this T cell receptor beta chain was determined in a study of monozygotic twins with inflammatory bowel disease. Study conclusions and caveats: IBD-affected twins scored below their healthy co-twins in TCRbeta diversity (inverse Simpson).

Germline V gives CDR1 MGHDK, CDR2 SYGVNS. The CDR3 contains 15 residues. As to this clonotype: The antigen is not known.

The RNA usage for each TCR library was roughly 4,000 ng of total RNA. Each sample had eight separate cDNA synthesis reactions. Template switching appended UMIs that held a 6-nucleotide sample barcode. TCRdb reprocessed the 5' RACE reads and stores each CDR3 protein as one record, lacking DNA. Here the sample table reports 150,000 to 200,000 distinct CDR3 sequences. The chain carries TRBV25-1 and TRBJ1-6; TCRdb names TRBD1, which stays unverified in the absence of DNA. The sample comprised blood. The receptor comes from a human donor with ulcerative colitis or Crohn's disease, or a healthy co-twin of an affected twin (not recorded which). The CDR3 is CASSESDSYNSPHHF.